This T cell receptor (beta chain) was captured by sequencing in a study of CD8 T cells in ankylosing spondylitis. Study results and limitations: A TCR beta motif made of about 8 highly homologous variants seemed typical of ankylosing spondylitis blood.

Trimming removed 11 bases from V and 9 bases from J, with 19 bases in between. The length of the CDR3 is 12 residues. Germline V CDR1 and CDR2: SNHLY, FYNNEI. MiXCR, applied by TCRdb to the 5' RACE reads, yields one record per CDR3 protein. The data contain some 800,000 distinct CDR3 sequences, 12% of them singletons. This clonotype was seen more than once but under ten times. Antigen: not known. The chain carries TRBV2 and TRBJ2-5; either TRBD1 or TRBD2 may supply D (5 bases each). The receptor's source is a male donor with ankylosing spondylitis. What was sequenced was blood, either unsorted or a sorted T cell fraction (not recorded which). This CDR3 is CALGSGLGPQYF. DNA for the CDR3: TGTGCCCTGGGGAGCGGCCTGGGGCCCCAGTACTTC.